This entry features one T cell receptor beta chain sequence. This entry comes from a study of shared T cell receptors in the human thymus. Profiling relied on immunoSEQ multiplex PCR, and the TCRdb table lists in-frame clones only, not all of them. The data show 700,000 to 750,000 clones, 70% to 90% seen once. The same data also went into a second study, on human thymus T cells. From that second work: Resections from corrective heart surgery provided thymus tissue. The authors found apparently biased V and J gene usage in thymic and blood repertoires. The related literature has documented a marked overlap of thymic repertoires among unrelated individuals.

The receptor's source is a girl under three years old with a congenital heart defect. The specimen sequenced was thymocytes.

The CDR3 nucleotides are TGCGCCAGCAGCCCCGACCTCTGGACAGATGTGGAGACCCAGTACTTC. Protein sequence: CASSPDLWTDVETQYF. V usage is TRBV5-1 and J usage is TRBJ2-5; TRBD1 might be the D (6 bases). CDR3 size: 16 residues. The germline V gene has CDR1 SGHRS and CDR2 YFSETQ. Trimming stripped 4 bases from V and 5 bases from J, with 21 bases between.